Listed below are T cell receptor beta chains from one sample, sequenced in a study of Graves' ophthalmopathy and Graves' hyperthyroidism. TCRdb passed the multiplex PCR reads through MiXCR, listing each CDR3 protein once. Of roughly 480,000 distinct CDR3 sequences listed, approximately 15% were seen once; the top ten hold about 9.4%. The material sequenced was blood. The source of these receptors is a woman under 40 with Graves' ophthalmopathy. Each CDR3 is given without its conserved first and last residue. The D gene is left open where the match is weak. Clone size is given for some rows only: seen once, a few or many times, or a class if the clone is expanded.

>TRBV6-5|many|NA
ASSLLDATGELF
>TRBV6-2/TRBV6-3|NA|NA
ASSARTPSSYEQY
>TRBV30|NA|NA
ASQRYDSYEQY
>TRBV28|NA|NA
ASSFMGLKTQY
>TRBV20-1|many|NA
SARIPGEGSPLH
>TRBV15|many|TRBD1
ATSAQGAPYEQY
>TRBV19|NA|NA
ASSEGPFPLTEAF
>TRBV28|many|TRBD1
ASRDRGHYGYT
>TRBV10-2|many|NA
ASSEGQGTWEQY
>TRBV6-1|many|NA
ASSRYGGVTQY
>TRBV6-5|many|NA
ASSYGDFYEQY
>TRBV10-3|many|NA
AISGAGPNYGYT
>TRBV6-1|NA|TRBD1
ASSKGANTEAF
>TRBV29-1|many|NA
SVEDRRGTEAF
>TRBV28|many|NA
ATIGHPNTEAF
>TRBV28|NA|TRBD2
ASSSPLEASTSGRAVEQY
>TRBV14|many|NA
ASSQELNTEAF
>TRBV6-5|many|NA
ASSYSRRTVAGELF
>TRBV20-1|many|NA
SAVSGRKNIQY
>TRBV6-5|many|TRBD1
ASSYSNRGEVYGYT
>TRBV29-1|many|NA
SVDTPGDTGELF
>TRBV24-1|NA|NA
ATSGRDSGAEGYT
>TRBV12-3/TRBV12-4|many|NA
ASNPGGGQETQY
>TRBV24-1|NA|NA
ATSGGYQETQY
>TRBV4-2|NA|TRBD1
ASSQDRRDRVSEAF
>TRBV12-3/TRBV12-4|many|TRBD1
ASSPGQGNEQY
>TRBV28|many|NA
ASNPRLNTGELF
>TRBV15|many|NA
ATSRFSGETQY
>TRBV11-1|NA|NA
ASSSPSRGKFSRAF
>TRBV28|many|NA
ASTPWNISYEQY
>TRBV11-2|NA|TRBD2
ASTPYRDYMRGELF
>TRBV7-2|many|NA
ASSLARHDAGNTIY
>TRBV7-2|many|TRBD1
ASSSGQGRTEAF
>TRBV11-2|many|NA
ASSLVMGLAKNIQY
>TRBV6-5|few|NA
ACSYSSEDGYT
>TRBV24-1|many|NA
ATSEDNYGYT
>TRBV12-3/TRBV12-4|NA|NA
ASGGGKTRNTEAF
>TRBV9|many|TRBD2
ASSVRAGGDQY
>TRBV28|few|NA
ASSSPIRGSGNQPQH